This T cell receptor (beta chain) was captured by sequencing in a study of T cells expressing NK-cell markers. On the study more broadly: The study sequenced eight donors, seven HCMV-seropositive and one seronegative. General study findings and limits: There were a few donors in whom these clonotypes also led the CD3+CD56-NKG2C+ fraction. More than 5 donors showed dominant NKG2C+ clonotypes comprising roughly 1.0-7.5% of their CD8+ T cells.

TCRdb reprocessed the 5' RACE reads; each CDR3 protein has one entry and no DNA is given. The sample has 350,000 to 450,000 distinct CDR3 sequences, and its top ten clones hold roughly 5.2%. Comment on this clonotype: Its antigen is unknown.

Germline CDR1 is MNHEY and CDR2 is SVGEGT. CDR3 length: 15 residues. This chain links TRBV6-2 or TRBV6-3 with TRBJ2-7; the D gene TCRdb calls, TRBD2, cannot be checked with no DNA. Material: blood T cells: a sorted CD56 or NKG2C T cell subset, CD4+ or CD8+ T cells, or bulk PBMC T cells (not recorded which). This receptor was obtained from a man aged 18 to 69 in good health. This chain's CDR3 is CASSWAGGRIDEQYF.